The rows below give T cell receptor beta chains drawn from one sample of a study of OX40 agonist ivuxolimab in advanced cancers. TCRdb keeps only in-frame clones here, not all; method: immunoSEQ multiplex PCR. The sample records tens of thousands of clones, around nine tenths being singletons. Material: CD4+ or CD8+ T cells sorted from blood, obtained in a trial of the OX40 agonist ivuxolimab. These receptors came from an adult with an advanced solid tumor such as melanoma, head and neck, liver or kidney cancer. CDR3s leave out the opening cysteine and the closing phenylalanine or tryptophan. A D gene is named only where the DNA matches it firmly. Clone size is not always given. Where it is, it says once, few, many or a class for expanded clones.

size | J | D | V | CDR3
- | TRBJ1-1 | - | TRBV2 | ASSENDRILNAEAF
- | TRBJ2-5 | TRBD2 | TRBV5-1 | ASSSGLAGVGETQY
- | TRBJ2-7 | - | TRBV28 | ASSGGPPYEQY
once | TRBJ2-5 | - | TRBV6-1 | ASSVVTQETQY
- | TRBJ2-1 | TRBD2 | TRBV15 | ATSRDVTSGNEQF
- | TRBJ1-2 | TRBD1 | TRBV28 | ASSYKTGGPLYGYT
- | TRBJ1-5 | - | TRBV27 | ASRAGMWNQPQH
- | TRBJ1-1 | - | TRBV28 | ASKALRDTEAF
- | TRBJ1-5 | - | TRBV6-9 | ASSYPQGVPQH
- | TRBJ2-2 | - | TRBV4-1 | ASSQAQGVGTGELF
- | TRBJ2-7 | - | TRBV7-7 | ARPKAYYEQY
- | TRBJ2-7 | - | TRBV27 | ASSLKGYEQY
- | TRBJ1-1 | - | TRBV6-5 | ASSYVAGTEAF
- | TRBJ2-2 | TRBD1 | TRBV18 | ASSPTGDISTGELF
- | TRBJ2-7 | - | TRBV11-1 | ASSSGGTVRYEQY
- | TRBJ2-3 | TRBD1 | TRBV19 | ASSTDRGRLDTQY
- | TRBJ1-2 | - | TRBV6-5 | ASSYSSSVGYGYT
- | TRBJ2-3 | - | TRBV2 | ASSEGTGTDTQY
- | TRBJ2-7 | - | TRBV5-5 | ASSLGQRAYEQY
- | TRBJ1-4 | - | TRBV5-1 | ASTDGSTNEKLF
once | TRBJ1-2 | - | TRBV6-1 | ASSGGTASRTNYGYT
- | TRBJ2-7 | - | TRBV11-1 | ASSLEVGTSYEQY
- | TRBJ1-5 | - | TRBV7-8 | ASSRLTGDQPQH
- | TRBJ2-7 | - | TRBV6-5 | ASTDGGRYEQY
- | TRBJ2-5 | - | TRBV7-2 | ASSLDLGARAETQY
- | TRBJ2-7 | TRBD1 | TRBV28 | ASTPSRGSRYEQY
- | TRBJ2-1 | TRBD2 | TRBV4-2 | ASSQEPRLAGGYNEQF
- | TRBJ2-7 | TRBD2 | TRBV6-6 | ASSRGGTSGYEQY
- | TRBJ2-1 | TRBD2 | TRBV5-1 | ASSLDVAGGNEQF
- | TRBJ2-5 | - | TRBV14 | ASSLRGWYQETQY
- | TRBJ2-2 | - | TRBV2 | ASSGQGTGELF
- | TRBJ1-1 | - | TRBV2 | ASKLDRIVTEAF
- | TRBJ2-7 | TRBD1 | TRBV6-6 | ASSYGQGGLREQY
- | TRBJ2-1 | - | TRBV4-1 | ASSQVGHNEQF
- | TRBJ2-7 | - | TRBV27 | ASSLIPLSGPSYEQY
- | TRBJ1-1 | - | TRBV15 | ATSREEGAEAF
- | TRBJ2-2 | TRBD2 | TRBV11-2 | ASSLQAGGTGELF
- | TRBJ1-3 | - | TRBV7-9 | ASSRSSGNTIY
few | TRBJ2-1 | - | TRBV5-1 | ASSLRRQGGSNEQF
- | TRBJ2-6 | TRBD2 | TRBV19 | ASSILSGLGANVLT
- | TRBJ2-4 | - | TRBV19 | ASSISTQNIQY
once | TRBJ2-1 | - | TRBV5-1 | ASKFQGYRDEQF
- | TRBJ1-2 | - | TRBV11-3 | ASSLVPGGLDNYGYT
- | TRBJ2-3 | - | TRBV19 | ASSTGNRRTGDTQY
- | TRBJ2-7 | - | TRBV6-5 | ASSYSAGTYEQY
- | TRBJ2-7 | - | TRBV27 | ASSLLARFYEQY
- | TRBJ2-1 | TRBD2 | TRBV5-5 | ASTWGLAGTRGF
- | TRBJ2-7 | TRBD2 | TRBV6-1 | ASSQGLAGEQY
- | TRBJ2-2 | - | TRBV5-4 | ASSFGDHSTGELF
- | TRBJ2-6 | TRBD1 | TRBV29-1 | SVAGTGPGANVLT
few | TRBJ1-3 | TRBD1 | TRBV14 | ASSLRTGVSGNTIY
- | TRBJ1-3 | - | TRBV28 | ASRLQDVRNTIY
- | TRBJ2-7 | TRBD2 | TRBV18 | ASSPTSGSAIEQY
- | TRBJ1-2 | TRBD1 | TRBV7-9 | ASSLGQGGYT
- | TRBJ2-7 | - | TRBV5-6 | ASRSGGANSYEQY
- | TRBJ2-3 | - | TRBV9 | ASSAPGGNTDTQY
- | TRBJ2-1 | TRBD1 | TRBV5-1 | ASSSTGEVGEQF
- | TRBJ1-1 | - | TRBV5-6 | ASSLGSEAF
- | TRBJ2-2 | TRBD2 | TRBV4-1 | ASSQGFAGVRTGELF